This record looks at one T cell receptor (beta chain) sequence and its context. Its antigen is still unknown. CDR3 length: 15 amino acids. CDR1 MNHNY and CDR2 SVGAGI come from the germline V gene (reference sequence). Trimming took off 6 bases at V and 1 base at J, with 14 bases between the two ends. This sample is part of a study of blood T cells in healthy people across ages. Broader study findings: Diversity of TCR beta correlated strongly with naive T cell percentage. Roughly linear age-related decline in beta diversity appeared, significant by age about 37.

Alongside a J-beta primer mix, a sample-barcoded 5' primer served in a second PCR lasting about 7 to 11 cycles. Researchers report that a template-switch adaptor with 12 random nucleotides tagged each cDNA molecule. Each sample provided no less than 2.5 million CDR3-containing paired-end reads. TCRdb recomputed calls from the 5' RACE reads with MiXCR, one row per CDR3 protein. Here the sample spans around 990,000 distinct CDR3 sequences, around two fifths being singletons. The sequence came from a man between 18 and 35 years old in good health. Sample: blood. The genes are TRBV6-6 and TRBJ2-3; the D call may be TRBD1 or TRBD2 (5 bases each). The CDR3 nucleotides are TGTGCCAGCAGCTGGCTGGGGGTTGGCACAGATACGCAGTATTTT. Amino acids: CASSWLGVGTDTQYF.